This T cell receptor beta chain was captured in a study of identical twins. Everyone who donated was a healthy Caucasian. TCRdb processed the 5' RACE reads anew with MiXCR; each CDR3 protein has one entry. The repertoire holds roughly 720,000 distinct CDR3 sequences, roughly 18% seen once, with around 14% in the top ten. This sample was also put to use in a study of T cells expressing NK-cell markers. That paper states: The CD3+CD56-NKG2C+ fraction was also led by these clonotypes in a handful of donors.

This TCR was recovered from a woman aged 18-35 years in good health. Specimen: PBMCs.

The CDR3, as DNA: TGTGCCAGCAGTTATTGGGGGCTGGATGGCTACACCTTC. Protein product: CASSYWGLDGYTF. The rearrangement joins TRBV12-3 or TRBV12-4 to TRBJ1-2, with D tentatively TRBD1 (6 bases). The CDR3 is 13 residues long. V was cut by 4 bases and J by 6 bases, with 12 bases left in between.